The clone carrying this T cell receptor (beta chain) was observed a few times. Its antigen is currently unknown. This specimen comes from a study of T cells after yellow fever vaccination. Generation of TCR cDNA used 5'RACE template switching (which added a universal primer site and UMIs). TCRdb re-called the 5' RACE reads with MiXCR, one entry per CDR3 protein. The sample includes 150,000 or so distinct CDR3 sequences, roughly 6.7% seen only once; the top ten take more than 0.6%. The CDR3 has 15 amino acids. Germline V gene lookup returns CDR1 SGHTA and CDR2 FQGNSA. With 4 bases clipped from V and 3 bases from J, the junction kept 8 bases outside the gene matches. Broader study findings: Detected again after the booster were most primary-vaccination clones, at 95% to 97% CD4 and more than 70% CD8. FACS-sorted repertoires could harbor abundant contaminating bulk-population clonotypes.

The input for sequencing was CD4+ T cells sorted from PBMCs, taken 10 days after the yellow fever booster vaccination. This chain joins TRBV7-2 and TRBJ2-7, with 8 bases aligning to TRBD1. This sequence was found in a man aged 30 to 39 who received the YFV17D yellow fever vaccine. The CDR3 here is CASSSGRTGNYEQYF. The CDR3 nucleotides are TGTGCCAGCAGCTCCGGCAGGACAGGGAACTACGAGCAGTACTTC.